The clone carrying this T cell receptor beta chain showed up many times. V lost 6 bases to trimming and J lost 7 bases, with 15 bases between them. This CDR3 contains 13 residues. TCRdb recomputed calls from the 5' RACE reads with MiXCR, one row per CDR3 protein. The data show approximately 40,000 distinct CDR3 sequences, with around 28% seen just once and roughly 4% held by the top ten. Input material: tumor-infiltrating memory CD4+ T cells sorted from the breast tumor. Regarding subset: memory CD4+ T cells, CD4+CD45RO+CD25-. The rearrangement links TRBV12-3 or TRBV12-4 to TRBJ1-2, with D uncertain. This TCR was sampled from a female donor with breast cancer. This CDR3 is CASRGWTGGGYTF. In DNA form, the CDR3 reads TGTGCCAGCAGGGGTTGGACGGGCGGTGGCTACACCTTC.